What follows are 18 T cell receptor beta chains derived from one specimen sequenced in a study of OX40 agonist ivuxolimab in advanced cancers. Only in-frame clones appear in the TCRdb table, and some are missing; sequencing was by immunoSEQ multiplex PCR. The sample contains 55,000 to 70,000 clones, 80% to 95% of which appear only once. Material: CD4+ or CD8+ T cells sorted from blood, obtained in a trial of the OX40 agonist ivuxolimab. These receptor sequences come from an adult with an advanced solid tumor such as melanoma, head and neck, liver or kidney cancer.

V usage is TRBV29-1 and J usage is TRBJ2-2; the match to TRBD2 covers 10 bases. Germline V gene sequence: CDR1 SQVTM, CDR2 ANQGSEA. The V and J ends lost 4 bases and 6 bases, in that order; junction bases with no gene match: 8. The CDR3 loop spans 15 amino acids. CDR3 sequence (DNA): TGCAGCGTTGTATCTCCAAGCGGGGGGGCCGGGGAGCTGTTTTTT. Translation gives CSVVSPSGGAGELFF.

The V and J genes are TRBV4-1 and TRBJ1-2; D is perhaps TRBD1 (5 bases). The germline V and J ends were trimmed by 2 bases and 4 bases, with 11 bases remaining between them. The germline CDR1 and CDR2 sequences are MGHRA and YSYEKL. This CDR3 comprises 14 residues. CDR3 sequence (DNA): TGCGCCAGCAGCCAACAGGGCAGCTCCTATGGCTACACCTTC. Protein sequence: CASSQQGSSYGYTF.

A single count supports this clone. J is TRBJ2-7 and V is TRBV27; TRBD1 aligns across 7 bases. Losses at the gene ends were 3 bases for V and 2 bases for J; bases not matched to a gene: 4. CDR3 length equals 14 residues. Germline CDR1 MNHEY, CDR2 SMNVEV (reference sequence). The chain's CDR3 is CASSLVGTAYEQYF. The CDR3 nucleotides read TGTGCCAGCAGTTTGGTTGGGACAGCCTACGAGCAGTACTTC.

V and J are TRBV27 and TRBJ2-5; perhaps TRBD1 as D (5 bases). The DNA end is more similar to TRBJ2-7, so the J call may be wrong. This CDR3 region has 14 residues. The germline CDR1 and CDR2 sequences are MNHEY and SMNVEV (reference sequence). In nucleotides, the CDR3 is TGTGCCAGCAGTACCAGGGCCCCATCATACGAGCAGTACTTC. It yields the protein CASSTRAPSYEQYF.

The genes are TRBV5-8 and TRBJ2-7, with no clear D. CDR1 and CDR2 from the germline V gene are SGHTS and YDEGEE. Trimming stripped 0 bases from V and 7 bases from J, with 2 bases between. The CDR3 has 10 residues. This chain's CDR3 is CASSLVEQYF. In DNA, the CDR3 is TGTGCCAGCAGCTTGGTTGAGCAGTACTTC.

The chain recombines TRBV19 with TRBJ1-1, with TRBD1 as a possible D gene (5 bases). V lost 6 bases and J lost 2, with 16 bases in between. Germline CDR1 LNHDA, CDR2 SQIVND (reference sequence). This CDR3 region has 15 residues. DNA for the CDR3: TGTGCCAGTAGGGATTTAAGGGGCCTCAACACTGAAGCTTTCTTT. Translated, it gives CASRDLRGLNTEAFF.

The V gene is TRBV6-1, the J gene TRBJ1-1; D ambiguous. The CDR3 runs to 10 residues. CDR1 is MNHNS, CDR2 SASEGT, per germline. Trimming pared 7 bases from V and 5 bases from J, leaving 5 bases between. For the CDR3, the DNA is TGTGCCAGCACCCAAACTGAAGCTTTCTTT. It translates to CASTQTEAFF.

The rearrangement uses TRBV4-1 and TRBJ2-1, with D unresolved. Germline V gives CDR1 MGHRA, CDR2 YSYEKL. The CDR3 contains 14 residues. V lost 4 bases and J lost 4, with 11 bases in between. Here the CDR3 reads CASSPSPGYNEQFF. The CDR3 coding sequence is TGCGCCAGCAGCCCCTCGCCTGGGTACAATGAGCAGTTCTTC.

This clone came up once. This chain uses TRBV4-3 with TRBJ2-3; possibly TRBD2 for D (5 bases). The CDR3 has 15 residues. Trimming took 1 base from V and 0 from J, leaving 8 bases between them. Germline V CDR1 and CDR2: LGHNA, YSLEER. CDR3 sequence (DNA): TGCGCCAGCAGCCAAGGGACTGCTAGCACAGATACGCAGTATTTT. Amino acid sequence: CASSQGTASTDTQYF.

V is TRBV11-2 and J is TRBJ2-2; TRBD1 is a possible D gene (6 bases). In germline, CDR1 is SGHAT, CDR2 FQNNGV. V was clipped by 1 base and J by 10 bases, with 13 bases between them. This CDR3 is built from 14 residues. CDR3 in DNA: TGTGCCAGCAGCTTAGCAGGGGACCTTGAGGAGCTGTTTTTT. This gives the protein CASSLAGDLEELFF.

This clone was seen repeatedly, ten times or more. The gene calls are TRBV5-4 and TRBJ2-2; D call uncertain. The CDR3 is 15 residues long. Germline CDR1 and CDR2: SGHNT and YYREEE (reference sequence). V lost 0 bases and J lost 2, with 8 bases in between. The CDR3 DNA sequence: TGTGCCAGCAGCTTGGGCCCTCTTAACACCGGGGAGCTGTTTTTT. Protein: CASSLGPLNTGELFF.

This chain connects TRBV7-2 to TRBJ2-3; TRBD2 matches at 7 bases. V lost 4 bases and J lost 0; bases outside the gene matches: 4. CDR1 is SGHTA, CDR2 FQGNSA, per germline. The CDR3 sequence is 15 residues long. CDR3 bases: TGTGCCAGCAGCTCGCTAGCGGTGAGCACAGATACGCAGTATTTT. It is translated as CASSSLAVSTDTQYF.

A word on this clone: An end of the junction differs from the germline gene, which may be a read error. This rearrangement joins TRBV15 to TRBJ1-2; tentatively, D is TRBD1 (5 bases). Germline assignment: CDR1 LNHNV and CDR2 YYDKDF (reference sequence). The CDR3 loop spans 15 amino acids. The CDR3 loop reads CATSLPGRRIYEDNF. The CDR3 nucleotides are TGTGCCACCAGCCTTCCGGGACGTAGGATCTATGAGGATAACTTC.

V usage is TRBV4-3 and J usage is TRBJ1-5; D uncertain. Germline CDR1 is LGHNA and CDR2 is YSLEER. CDR3 length equals 14 residues. Trimming took off 0 bases at V and 6 bases at J, with 9 bases between the two ends. The CDR3 coding sequence is TGCGCCAGCAGCCAAGACTTGACGGCTCAGCCCCAGCATTTT. Translating it yields CASSQDLTAQPQHF.

V usage is TRBV9 and J usage is TRBJ1-1; 7 nucleotides match TRBD1. The CDR3 sequence is 15 residues long. J lost 3 bases, V lost 3 bases, and 8 bases had no gene match. Per the germline V gene, CDR1 is SGDLS and CDR2 is YYNGEE. CDR3 nucleotides: TGTGCCAGCAGCGGAAATTCAGGGGGGGACACTGAAGCTTTCTTT. This gives the protein CASSGNSGGDTEAFF.

This CDR3 reads CASNTHSTDTQYF. In DNA, the CDR3 is TGTGCTAGTAACACCCATAGCACAGATACGCAGTATTTT. J is TRBJ2-3 and V is TRBV12-5; no clear D gene. Trimming removed 8 bases from V and 0 bases from J, with 9 bases in between. The CDR3 has 13 residues. Germline V gene lookup returns CDR1 LGHNT and CDR2 FRNRAP.

The CDR3 nucleotides read TGTGCTAGTGGTTGGGAACTTTGGCTAGCGGGGGGGCCCAGCGCAGATACGCAGTATTTT. Amino acids: CASGWELWLAGGPSADTQYF. V gene TRBV12-5 combines with J gene TRBJ2-3, with 12 bases identical to TRBD2. Germline V gene lookup returns CDR1 LGHNT and CDR2 FRNRAP. The CDR3 is made up of 20 amino acids. Trimming at V came to 4 bases and at J to 4 bases, leaving 18 bases not matched to a gene.

About this clone itself: At one end, the junction sequence differs from germline, possibly due to a read error. V and J are TRBV27 and TRBJ2-7; 7 bases map to TRBD1. The CDR3 has 13 residues. CDR1 MNHEY and CDR2 SMNVEV come from the germline V gene (reference sequence). The CDR3 bases are TGTGCCAGCAATTTAGGGACAGCCTACGAGCAGTACTTC. Protein: CASNLGTAYEQYF.